Described below is a single TCR beta chain sequence and its context. Template material for TCR beta VDJ and CDR3 profiling consisted of genomic DNA. Using its own MiXCR run on the reads, TCRdb lists one record per CDR3 protein. This sample has roughly 290,000 distinct CDR3 sequences; 45% to 65% occur once, and the top ten carry under 1.5%. This specimen comes from a study of CD8+CD57+ T cells in acquired aplastic anemia. V was clipped by 5 bases and J by 5 bases, with 16 bases between them. This CDR3 is built from 15 residues. Germline CDR1 SGHTA, CDR2 FQGNSA. CD8+CD57+ cell expansion, shown by flow cytometry, had occurred in the patients selected for sequencing.

The sequence came from a human donor with aplastic anemia. Input material: sorted CD4+, CD8+, or CD8+CD57+ T cells (not recorded which) from PBMCs. The chain recombines TRBV7-2 with TRBJ2-1; TRBD2 might be the D (6 bases). The CDR3 protein is CASSVDPSANNEQFF. For the CDR3, the DNA is TGTGCCAGCAGCGTTGACCCTAGCGCCAACAATGAGCAGTTCTTC.